The 23 T cell receptor beta chains in this list originate from one sample, sequenced in a study of cytomegalovirus exposure and HLA in healthy donors. 60 Vbeta and 13 Jbeta primers were used in PCR. Profiled with immunoSEQ multiplex PCR; TCRdb holds only in-frame clones, not every one. The table lists around 170,000 clones, roughly four fifths of them singletons. The sample taken for sequencing was PBMCs. The source is a woman aged 50 to 60 in good health and CMV-seronegative.

This rearrangement joins TRBV4-1 to TRBJ1-1; a possible D gene is TRBD1 (5 bases). The V and J ends lost 0 bases and 1 base respectively, with 15 bases between them. The germline V gene encodes CDR1 MGHRA and CDR2 YSYEKL. CDR3 size: 17 residues. CDR3: CASSQEGIGHKNTEAFF. The CDR3 nucleotides are TGCGCCAGCAGCCAAGAAGGTATAGGACACAAGAACACTGAAGCTTTCTTT.

This clone was detected only a few times. The chain uses TRBV5-1 and TRBJ2-3, with a weak D call TRBD1 (6 bases). This CDR3 has 14 amino acids. V was pared by 7 bases and J by 2 bases, with 14 bases between. Germline values: CDR1 SGHRS, CDR2 YFSETQ. For the CDR3, the DNA is TGCGCCAGCTCAGGGGACCACTACACAGATACGCAGTATTTT. It specifies CASSGDHYTDTQYF.

The V gene is TRBV28, the J gene TRBJ1-6; no clear D. The CDR3 extends over 15 amino acids. Germline CDR1 and CDR2: MDHEN and SYDVKM. V was shortened by 5 bases and J by 8 bases, with 16 bases between the two germline ends. The CDR3 loop is CASSKKVMGHSPLHF. The CDR3 DNA sequence: TGTGCCAGCAGTAAAAAGGTCATGGGCCATTCACCCCTCCACTTT.

The chain links TRBV4-3 to TRBJ2-1; the match to TRBD2 covers 9 bases. The CDR3 spans 16 residues. With V trimmed by 3 bases and J by 10 bases, 13 bases remained unmatched. Germline V gene lookup returns CDR1 LGHNA and CDR2 YSLEER. The CDR3 loop reads CASSHRDGGAGGEQFF. CDR3 nucleotides: TGCGCCAGCAGCCATAGGGACGGGGGGGCGGGAGGGGAGCAGTTCTTC.

In its sample, this clone was seen a few times. This rearrangement joins TRBV2 to TRBJ2-7, with 12 bases aligning to TRBD1. Trimming at V came to 6 bases and at J to 1 base, leaving 7 bases not matched to a gene. Germline values: CDR1 SNHLY, CDR2 FYNNEI. The CDR3 has 16 residues. The CDR3 DNA sequence: TGTGCCAGCAGGAGGGGGACAGGGGGCGCGTCCTACGAGCAGTACTTC. Amino acids: CASRRGTGGASYEQYF.

V usage is TRBV4-2 and J usage is TRBJ1-3; D may be TRBD1 (5 bases). The germline V and J ends were trimmed by 1 base and 3 bases, with 7 bases remaining between them. In germline, CDR1 is LGHNA, CDR2 YNFKEQ. This CDR3 has 14 amino acids. CDR3 in amino acids: CASSQGGGGNTIYF. CDR3 nucleotide sequence: TGTGCCAGCAGCCAAGGGGGGGGTGGAAACACCATATATTTT.

CDR3 amino acids: CASSLRGGNGGETQYF. The CDR3 nucleotides are TGCGCCAGCAGTCTACGTGGGGGGAATGGTGGAGAGACCCAGTACTTC. The rearrangement uses TRBV4-3 and TRBJ2-5, with D perhaps TRBD2 (6 bases). V was cut by 6 bases and J by 4 bases, with 21 bases left in between. Germline lookup yields CDR1 LGHNA and CDR2 YSLEER. CDR3 length: 16 residues.

The chain uses TRBV28 and TRBJ1-1; 11 positions agree with TRBD1. The CDR3 sequence is 16 residues long. Losses at the gene ends were 8 bases for V and 3 bases for J; bases not matched to a gene: 11. Germline-derived CDR1 and CDR2 are MDHEN and SYDVKM. For the CDR3, the DNA is TGTGCCAGCTATACGCCCGGGACAGGGGGTCACACTGAAGCTTTCTTT. It is translated as CASYTPGTGGHTEAFF.

The CDR3 bases are TGTGCCAGCACCAGTGCGGGCGGGGGTTACGAGCAGTACTTC. Protein: CASTSAGGGYEQYF. This chain connects TRBV6-1 to TRBJ2-7, with TRBD2 matching over 7 bases. The CDR3 totals 14 residues. V lost 7 bases, J lost 4 bases, and 10 bases stayed unmatched. In germline, CDR1 is MNHNS, CDR2 SASEGT.

A note on this clone: One end of the junction does not line up with germline, which may come from a read error. The chain links TRBV6-6 to TRBJ2-5; D is perhaps TRBD2 (5 bases). The length of the CDR3 is 12 residues. Germline loops: CDR1 MNHNY, CDR2 SVGAGI (reference sequence). CDR3 protein: CASGEIWETRYF. For the CDR3, the DNA is TGTGCCAGCGGTGAGATATGGGAGACCCGGTACTTC.

The chain uses TRBV7-3 and TRBJ2-4, with no clear D. The germline gives CDR1 SGHTA, CDR2 FQGTGA. CDR3 length: 15 residues. The ends were cut back, 1 base at V and 3 bases at J, with 10 bases in the middle. The CDR3 region is CASSLRSMVKNIQYF. CDR3 nucleotide sequence: TGTGCCAGCAGCTTAAGGAGCATGGTCAAAAACATTCAGTACTTC.

This clone has a single count. Other DNA variants within this sample encode the same CDR3. The rearrangement links TRBV18 to TRBJ1-1; D remains ambiguous. The CDR3 has 14 residues. V lost 2 bases and J lost 1, with 8 bases in between. Germline CDR1 KGHSH, CDR2 LQKENI. The CDR3 spells CASSPGQSNTEAFF. The CDR3 nucleotides read TGTGCCAGCTCACCAGGGCAATCGAACACTGAAGCTTTCTTT.

The chain employs TRBV5-1 and TRBJ1-1; D perhaps matches TRBD1 (5 bases). The CDR3 is 14 amino acids. Per germline, CDR1 SGHRS and CDR2 YFSETQ. V lost 5 bases and J lost 1, with 12 bases in between. CDR3 nucleotides: TGCGCCAGCAGACTCGGGCAGGGGAACACTGAAGCTTTCTTT. It specifies CASRLGQGNTEAFF.

The chain recombines TRBV28 with TRBJ2-5; TRBD2 aligns across 8 bases. Germline V gives CDR1 MDHEN, CDR2 SYDVKM. Trimming cost V 4 bases and J 5 bases; bases outside gene matches: 9. The CDR3 is 15 residues long. The CDR3 nucleotides are TGTGCCAGCAGTTCCCCCGGGGGGGGCCGTGAGACCCAGTACTTC. Translated, it gives CASSSPGGGRETQYF.

The rearrangement joins TRBV14 to TRBJ2-5, with D possibly being TRBD2 (5 bases). Trimming took off 1 base at V and 5 bases at J, with 11 bases between the two ends. Germline V lookup: CDR1 SGHDN, CDR2 FVKESK. The CDR3 loop spans 14 amino acids. The chain's CDR3 is CASSQAGRSETQYF. Here the CDR3 DNA reads TGTGCCAGCAGCCAAGCGGGAAGGAGTGAGACCCAGTACTTC.

This chain uses TRBV19 with TRBJ2-3; 10 bases are shared with TRBD2. CDR1 and CDR2 from the germline V gene are LNHDA and SQIVND (reference sequence). The CDR3 runs to 16 residues. Unmatched junction bases numbered 5, after V lost 2 bases and J lost 3 bases. As DNA, the CDR3 is TGTGCCAGTAGTATAACCCTAGCGGGAGTAACAGATACGCAGTATTTT. It encodes CASSITLAGVTDTQYF.

The chain employs TRBV7-8 and TRBJ2-5; TRBD2 matches 11 bases. The trim removed 0 bases at V and 0 bases at J, leaving 6 bases unmatched. The CDR3 is 18 residues long. Germline V gene data show CDR1 as SGHVS and CDR2 as FQNEAQ. The CDR3 loop is CASSLAAPGLADQETQYF. The CDR3 nucleotides read TGTGCCAGCAGCTTAGCGGCCCCGGGACTAGCGGACCAAGAGACCCAGTACTTC.

This chain uses TRBV14 with TRBJ2-3; 8 nucleotides align to TRBD2. The CDR3 has 14 amino acids. The germline V gene encodes CDR1 SGHDN and CDR2 FVKESK. V lost 4 bases to trimming and J lost 5 bases; unmatched junction nucleotides: 5. The CDR3 nucleotides read TGTGCCAGCAGCCGAGGACTAGCTGTAGATACGCAGTATTTT. This codes for CASSRGLAVDTQYF.

This chain uses TRBV5-1 with TRBJ1-5; D gene unclear. Germline V gene data show CDR1 as SGHRS and CDR2 as YFSETQ. The CDR3 is 14 residues long. Trimming pared 3 bases from V and 5 bases from J, leaving 12 bases between. The CDR3 region is CASSYGGEDQPQHF. In DNA, the CDR3 is TGCGCCAGCAGCTATGGAGGAGAGGATCAGCCCCAGCATTTT.

In this sample, this clone turned up once. The chain employs TRBV5-4 and TRBJ1-1, with D possibly matching TRBD1 (5 bases). This CDR3 comprises 14 residues. Germline V lookup: CDR1 SGHNT, CDR2 YYREEE (reference sequence). The V end was cut by 3 bases, the J end by 2 bases, with 11 bases between. The CDR3 DNA is TGTGCCAGCAGCTCGACAGTAACTAACACTGAAGCTTTCTTT. Translating gives CASSSTVTNTEAFF.

The V and J genes are TRBV28 and TRBJ2-1; 8 bases line up with TRBD2. Trimming cost V 8 bases and J 4 bases; bases outside gene matches: 10. The germline CDR1 and CDR2 sequences are MDHEN and SYDVKM. The CDR3 runs to 15 residues. CDR3 bases: TGTGCCAGCGGTTCGGGGGGGGCTGTGTACAATGAGCAGTTCTTC. This gives the protein CASGSGGAVYNEQFF.

The chain joins TRBV7-4 to TRBJ2-3; 9 bases agree with TRBD2. Trimming cost V 0 bases and J 4 bases; bases outside gene matches: 8. The CDR3 spans 17 residues. CDR1 is SGHVT, CDR2 SQSDAQ, per germline. CDR3 nucleotide sequence: TGTGCCAGCAGCTTAGCCCCCGGTAGCGGGGGAGCAGATACGCAGTATTTT. Translating it yields CASSLAPGSGGADTQYF.

V and J are TRBV5-6 and TRBJ2-5, with D perhaps TRBD1 (6 bases). Germline V gene lookup returns CDR1 SGHDT and CDR2 YYEEEE. With 5 bases removed from V and 4 bases from J, the gap between germline ends came to 15 bases. This CDR3 has 14 amino acids. The CDR3 reads CASSSTRGGETQYF. In DNA, the CDR3 is TGTGCCAGCAGTTCGACCAGGGGTGGAGAGACCCAGTACTTC.